Presented here are 20 T cell receptor beta chains from one specimen sequenced in a study of cytomegalovirus exposure and HLA in healthy donors. PCR involved 60 Vbeta and 13 Jbeta primers. The method was immunoSEQ multiplex PCR; TCRdb's version includes in-frame clones alone and lacks a portion of them. This table has about 82,000 clones, 70% to 90% appearing once. Source material: PBMCs. Every receptor here comes from a man aged 18 to 35 in good health and CMV-seronegative.

The genes are TRBV6-5 and TRBJ2-3; D is ambiguous. The CDR3 runs 15 residues. Germline assignment: CDR1 MNHEY and CDR2 SVGAGI. The V and J ends lost 6 bases and 2 bases respectively, with 15 bases between them. Here the CDR3 DNA reads TGTGCCAGCAGGCATAGTATTGCCAACACAGATACGCAGTATTTT. Translated, it gives CASRHSIANTDTQYF.

Regarding this clone: At one of its ends the junction is not consistent with the germline gene, which may arise from a read error. Other DNA sequences in this sample translate to the same CDR3. This chain joins TRBV6-5 and TRBJ1-1; D possibly corresponds to TRBD1 (5 bases). The CDR3 loop spans 15 amino acids. CDR1 is MNHEY, CDR2 SVGAGI, per germline. CDR3 sequence: CASSYSSRGNTEAFF. The CDR3 DNA reads as TGTGCCAGCAGTTACTCGTCACGGGGGAACACTGAGGCTTTCTTT.

As regards this clone: A junction end diverges from the germline sequence, so it may reflect a read error. V and J are TRBV7-7 and TRBJ2-1; 15 bases are shared with TRBD2. Germline CDR1 and CDR2: SSHAT and FNYEAQ (reference sequence). This CDR3 contains 18 residues. The CDR3: CASSLGLAGGTDYNEQFF. Written as DNA, the CDR3 is TGTGCTAGCAGCCTAGGACTAGCGGGAGGGACAGATTACAATGAGCAGTTCTTC.

The chain links TRBV5-4 to TRBJ1-1, with D perhaps matching TRBD1 (6 bases). Trimming shortened V by 0 bases and J by 4 bases, and 16 bases separated the two germline ends. Germline CDR1 and CDR2: SGHNT and YYREEE (reference sequence). The CDR3 spans 16 residues. CDR3 amino acids: CASSLGAMGAVTEAFF. The DNA for the CDR3 is TGTGCCAGCAGCTTGGGGGCTATGGGGGCGGTCACTGAAGCTTTCTTT.

The rearrangement joins TRBV13 to TRBJ1-2; D is ambiguous. CDR3 size: 12 residues. Trimming shortened V by 6 bases and J by 8 bases, and 13 bases separated the two germline ends. The germline CDR1 and CDR2 sequences are PRHDT and FYEKMQ (reference sequence). Here the CDR3 reads CASSHRRGGYTF. The CDR3 DNA reads TGTGCCAGCAGTCACCGGCGAGGGGGCTACACCTTC.

The V gene is TRBV5-1, the J gene TRBJ2-7; 14 bases line up with TRBD2. V lost 4 bases to trimming and J lost 8 bases; unmatched junction nucleotides: 5. The CDR3 totals 14 residues. Looked up from germline, CDR1 is SGHRS and CDR2 is YFSETQ. The CDR3 region has the DNA TGCGCCAGCAGCCCGGGACTAGCGGGAGAGAAGCAGTACTTC. Translating gives CASSPGLAGEKQYF.

This clone was seen just once. The chain is built from TRBV10-3 and TRBJ1-1; D is undetermined. Trimming removed 8 bases at V and 1 base at J, with 5 bases between. CDR3 length equals 11 residues. The germline gives CDR1 ENHRY, CDR2 SYGVKD. The CDR3 DNA follows: TGTGCCATCGGGAGGAACACTGAAGCTTTCTTT. Protein: CAIGRNTEAFF.

The gene calls are TRBV2 and TRBJ2-3; 8 nucleotides line up with TRBD2. J gave up 7 bases and V 3 bases, and 9 bases lay outside the gene matches. The germline CDR1 and CDR2 sequences are SNHLY and FYNNEI. This CDR3 contains 15 residues. CDR3 DNA sequence: TGTGCCAGCAGTGATCCCCAGCGGGAGCGGAATACGCAGTATTTT. As protein: CASSDPQRERNTQYF.

In its sample, this clone was seen once. The chain links TRBV28 to TRBJ1-3, with D perhaps matching TRBD1 (5 bases). There are 16 residues in the CDR3. CDR1 and CDR2 (germline): MDHEN, SYDVKM. Trimming shortened V by 3 bases and J by 2 bases, and 14 bases separated the two germline ends. CDR3 DNA: TGTGCCAGCAGTTTCCTGGGGCCAACCACTGGAAACACCATATATTTT. As protein: CASSFLGPTTGNTIYF.

This chain joins TRBV19 and TRBJ1-1, with D hard to call. V was cut by 5 bases and J by 5 bases, with 12 bases left in between. This CDR3 contains 13 residues. Germline assignment: CDR1 LNHDA and CDR2 SQIVND (reference sequence). The CDR3 DNA sequence: TGTGCCAGTAGTCTCCGCCTCGGGACTGAAGCTTTCTTT. Translation: CASSLRLGTEAFF.

The CDR3 sequence is CASTPNRNTEAFF. The CDR3 DNA reads TGTGCCAGCACCCCGAACAGGAACACTGAAGCTTTCTTT. The chain recombines TRBV7-9 with TRBJ1-1; D uncertain. The CDR3 loop spans 13 amino acids. V lost 7 bases and J 1 base, leaving 10 bases between the germline ends. Per the germline V gene, CDR1 is SEHNR and CDR2 is FQNEAQ (reference sequence).

The gene calls are TRBV18 and TRBJ2-1, with 13 bases that match TRBD2. The CDR3 length is 18 residues. Germline V CDR1 and CDR2: KGHSH, LQKENI. Trimming took 3 bases from V and 1 from J; bases not matched to a gene: 6. In DNA form, the CDR3 reads TGTGCCAGCTCACCTCCGACTAGCGGGAGGCGGTCCTACAATGAGCAGTTCTTC. Its translation: CASSPPTSGRRSYNEQFF.

This chain uses TRBV15 with TRBJ2-5; D gene unclear. Germline CDR1 reads LNHNV; CDR2 reads YYDKDF (reference sequence). The CDR3 is 14 amino acids. Trimming shortened V by 0 bases and J by 3 bases, and 8 bases separated the two germline ends. The CDR3 region has the DNA TGTGCCACCAGCAGAGATCGAGGTGAAGAGACCCAGTACTTC. As protein: CATSRDRGEETQYF. Drawing the rest from reference TRBV15 and TRBJ2-5, the complete variable domain is DAMVIQNPRYQVTQFGKPVTLSCSQTLNHNVMYWYQQKSSQAPKLLFHYYDKDFNNEADTPDNFQSRRPNTSFCFLDIRSPGLGDTAMYLCATSRDRGEETQYFGPGTRLLVL.

The chain uses TRBV18 and TRBJ1-2; 9 bases map to TRBD1. The CDR3 loop spans 14 amino acids. The V segment lost 8 bases and the J segment 6 bases; nucleotides outside the gene matches: 10. The germline gives CDR1 KGHSH, CDR2 LQKENI. The chain's CDR3 is CASTPIRTGDGYTF. The CDR3 region has the DNA TGTGCCAGCACGCCAATCCGGACAGGGGATGGCTACACCTTC.

This sequence joins TRBV19 and TRBJ2-2; TRBD1 agrees at 9 bases. J gave up 5 bases and V 5 bases, and 9 bases lay outside the gene matches. CDR1 and CDR2 from the germline V gene are LNHDA and SQIVND (reference sequence). The CDR3 consists of 16 residues. This chain's CDR3 is CASSPRDRDVTGELFF. The CDR3 nucleotides are TGTGCCAGTAGTCCCCGGGACAGGGATGTGACCGGGGAGCTGTTTTTT.

This rearrangement joins TRBV6-4 to TRBJ2-3; possible D gene TRBD2, 6 bases. This CDR3 is 14 amino acids long. V was clipped by 3 bases and J by 1 base, with 8 bases between them. Germline loops: CDR1 MRHNA, CDR2 SNTAGT. The CDR3 is CASSEQRGTDTQYF. The DNA for the CDR3 is TGTGCCAGCAGTGAACAGCGGGGCACAGATACGCAGTATTTT.

The rearrangement uses TRBV7-9 and TRBJ1-1, with D unclear. There are 12 residues in the CDR3. CDR1 and CDR2 (germline): SEHNR, FQNEAQ (reference sequence). Trimming removed 3 bases from V and 0 bases from J, with 2 bases in between. The CDR3 here is CASSFVNTEAFF. DNA of the CDR3: TGTGCCAGCAGCTTCGTGAACACTGAAGCTTTCTTT. Drawing the rest from reference TRBV7-9 and TRBJ1-1, the complete variable domain is DTGVSQNPRHKITKRGQNVTFRCDPISEHNRLYWYRQTLGQGPEFLTYFQNEAQLEKSRLLSDRFSAERPKGSFSTLEIQRTEQGDSAMYLCASSFVNTEAFFGQGTRLTVV.

This chain uses TRBV4-1 with TRBJ2-1; 7 bases align to TRBD2. The CDR3 covers 15 residues. With 8 bases clipped from V and 4 bases from J, the junction kept 11 bases outside the gene matches. CDR1 and CDR2 from the germline V gene are MGHRA and YSYEKL. CDR3 protein: CASALTSELYNEQFF. For the CDR3, the DNA is TGCGCCAGCGCTTTAACTAGCGAACTATACAATGAGCAGTTCTTC.

The chain carries TRBV5-5 and TRBJ2-1; D call uncertain. Trimming removed 1 base from V and 9 bases from J, with 8 bases in between. Germline CDR1 reads SGHKS; CDR2 reads YYEKEE (reference sequence). The CDR3 covers 12 residues. The CDR3 is CASSLLEAEQFF. Here the CDR3 DNA reads TGTGCCAGCAGCTTGCTCGAGGCTGAGCAGTTCTTC.

The chain employs TRBV29-1 and TRBJ2-7; a weak D match, TRBD2 (5 bases). V was shortened by 7 bases and J by 6 bases, with 22 bases between the two germline ends. The CDR3 loop spans 14 amino acids. The germline gives CDR1 SQVTM, CDR2 ANQGSEA. CDR3 loop: CSASRLRDIGEQYF. The CDR3 DNA is TGCAGCGCAAGTCGGTTGAGGGATATCGGCGAGCAGTACTTC.